This section outlines one T cell receptor beta chain sequence together with its context. This record comes from a study of blood T cells in healthy people across ages. V dropped 1 base and J dropped 2 bases, with 8 bases sitting between them. Germline V gene lookup returns CDR1 ENHRY and CDR2 SYGVKD. The CDR3 is 15 residues long. The use of a sample-barcoded 5' primer and a J-beta primer mix characterized a second PCR of roughly 7 to 11 cycles. Using its own MiXCR run on the 5' RACE reads, TCRdb lists one record per CDR3 protein. The top ten hold approximately 10% of the sample, which has under 2 million distinct CDR3 sequences, about 31% seen once.

The receptor comes from a woman aged 30 to 39 in good health. Sequencing used blood. The J gene is TRBJ2-2, the V gene TRBV10-3; D may match TRBD1 or TRBD2 (5 bases each). The chain's CDR3 is CAISEWDLNTGELFF. Here the CDR3 DNA reads TGTGCCATCAGTGAGTGGGACCTTAACACCGGGGAGCTGTTTTTT.